This T cell receptor beta chain was identified in a study of blood T cells in healthy people across ages. Findings and limits, study-wide: PBMC samples, being unsorted, prevented any conclusive comparison of naive and antigen-experienced cells.

The CDR3 extends over 13 amino acids. Trimming removed 10 bases from V and 2 bases from J, with 14 bases in between. CDR1 and CDR2 (germline): SEHNR, FQNEAQ (reference sequence). Next came a second PCR, run for about 6 to 11 cycles, which used a sample-barcoded 5' primer along with a J-beta primer mix. TCRdb re-analysed the 5' RACE reads in MiXCR, keeping a single row per CDR3 protein. The repertoire holds more than 900,000 distinct CDR3 sequences, roughly 24% seen once, with approximately 0.7% in the top ten. This clonotype was counted only a few times. The antigen remains undetermined. These data are also associated with another study on T cells of mothers and their children.

J is TRBJ1-1 and V is TRBV7-9; D is perhaps TRBD1 (6 bases). This clonotype was sampled from a girl aged 2 to 10 in good health. The sample was blood. CDR3 sequence reads: CATLEDSNTEAFF. The DNA of the CDR3 is TGTGCCACGTTGGAGGACAGTAACACTGAAGCTTTCTTT.